This passage covers 13 T cell receptor beta chains from one sample sequenced in a study of blood T cell repertoires in COVID-19. Sequencing used immunoSEQ multiplex PCR; TCRdb keeps in-frame clones, though not all of them. The top ten clones hold approximately 18% of a sample with approximately 160,000 clones, about 80% of them seen once. The sequenced sample consisted of peripheral blood. The receptors originated from a woman of 80 years or more with acute or convalescent COVID-19.

The rearrangement links TRBV6-5 to TRBJ2-1, with 7 bases fitting TRBD2. Germline trimming cut 6 bases from V and 3 bases from J; bases unmatched to any gene: 5. The CDR3 covers 14 residues. CDR1 is MNHEY and CDR2 is SVGAGI in the germline V gene. The CDR3: CASRRTRNYNEQFF. The CDR3 DNA is TGTGCCAGCAGAAGGACTAGAAACTACAATGAGCAGTTCTTC.

The chain recombines TRBV29-1 with TRBJ2-7, with 7 nucleotides matching TRBD2. This CDR3 has 13 amino acids. Germline V gene lookup returns CDR1 SQVTM and CDR2 ANQGSEA. The J segment lost 9 bases and the V segment lost 2 bases, leaving 10 bases of the junction unmatched. CDR3 sequence: CSVEWAGDGLQYF. The CDR3 bases are TGCAGCGTTGAATGGGCGGGGGACGGATTGCAGTACTTC.

The chain links TRBV2 to TRBJ2-1, with TRBD2 identical over 7 bases. The CDR3 has 14 residues. V gave up 4 bases and J gave up 10 bases; unmatched junction bases: 10. The germline gives CDR1 SNHLY, CDR2 FYNNEI. The CDR3 protein is CASSVSLAVKEQFF. In DNA form, the CDR3 reads TGTGCCAGCAGTGTTAGTCTAGCGGTCAAAGAGCAGTTCTTC.

The CDR3 region is CASSFRTGELSYNSPLHF. CDR3 in DNA: TGCGCCAGCAGCTTCCGGACAGGAGAGCTCTCCTATAATTCACCCCTCCACTTT. This chain links TRBV4-1 with TRBJ1-6; 7 positions agree with TRBD1. V was pared by 5 bases and J by 0 bases, with 10 bases of the junction left unmatched. In germline, CDR1 is MGHRA, CDR2 YSYEKL. CDR3 size: 18 residues.

The chain has TRBV27 and TRBJ1-6; 7 bases fit TRBD1. Germline V gene data show CDR1 as MNHEY and CDR2 as SMNVEV (reference sequence). The trim removed 5 bases at V and 4 bases at J, leaving 5 bases unmatched. This CDR3 region has 15 residues. The CDR3 nucleotides read TGTGCCAGCAGTCCGACAGGGTTGTATAATTCACCCCTCCACTTT. Its protein product is CASSPTGLYNSPLHF.

The chain is built from TRBV28 and TRBJ1-1; unclear D gene. The CDR3 runs to 13 residues. Germline V gene lookup returns CDR1 MDHEN and CDR2 SYDVKM. The V end lost 2 bases, the J end lost 5 bases, and 9 bases lay between the germline ends. CDR3 bases: TGTGCCAGCAGTTTAGTAGCGGGGACTGAAGCTTTCTTT. Encoded protein: CASSLVAGTEAFF.

This clone came up a few times. The chain couples TRBV9 to TRBJ2-7, with 7 bases fitting TRBD2. Germline CDR1 SGDLS, CDR2 YYNGEE. This CDR3 is 14 amino acids long. With 7 bases clipped from V and 4 bases from J, the junction kept 11 bases outside the gene matches. CDR3 sequence: CASASRPGGYEQYF. In nucleotides, the CDR3 is TGTGCCAGCGCTTCCCGGCCCGGGGGGTACGAGCAGTACTTC.

The rearrangement links TRBV4-3 to TRBJ1-4, with 9 bases aligning to TRBD1. The germline gives CDR1 LGHNA, CDR2 YSLEER. This CDR3 comprises 17 residues. The junction had 2 bases not matched to a gene; V was cut back by 0 bases and J by 0 bases. For the CDR3, the DNA is TGCGCCAGCAGCCAAGATGGGACAGGGACAACTAATGAAAAACTGTTTTTT. Translated: CASSQDGTGTTNEKLFF.

The chain carries TRBV19 and TRBJ1-1; D is possibly TRBD1 (5 bases). This CDR3 contains 12 residues. Between the trimmed V and J ends, which lost 3 bases and 8 bases, there was a span of 10 bases. Germline assignment: CDR1 LNHDA and CDR2 SQIVND (reference sequence). CDR3 in amino acids: CASSIIQGEAFF. DNA of the CDR3: TGTGCCAGTAGTATCATCCAGGGAGAAGCTTTCTTT. The whole variable domain, remainder taken from reference TRBV19 and TRBJ1-1, is DGGITQSPKYLFRKEGQNVTLSCEQNLNHDAMYWYRQDPGQGLRLIYYSQIVNDFQKGDIAEGYSVSREKKESFPLTVTSAQKNPTAFYLCASSIIQGEAFFGQGTRLTVV.

The genes are TRBV5-6 and TRBJ2-2, with TRBD1 matching over 8 bases. After removal of 0 bases from V and 6 bases from J, the junction contained 1 base not matched to a gene. This CDR3 is 14 amino acids long. The germline CDR1 and CDR2 sequences are SGHDT and YYEEEE. As DNA, the CDR3 is TGTGCCAGCAGCTTGGAACAGGGGGCCGGGGAGCTGTTTTTT. Its protein is CASSLEQGAGELFF.

The V and J genes are TRBV12-3 or TRBV12-4 and TRBJ1-1, with a tentative D call TRBD1 (6 bases). This CDR3 has 12 residues. V lost 6 bases, J lost 10 bases, and 15 bases lay in between. The CDR3 bases are TGTGCCAGCAGGGGGGGGCAAGGGGTAGCTTTCTTT. This translates into CASRGGQGVAFF.

The chain couples TRBV7-2 to TRBJ2-5; D remains unclear. Germline CDR1 SGHTA, CDR2 FQGNSA. V lost 4 bases and J 5 bases, leaving 11 bases between the germline ends. The CDR3 covers 13 residues. The CDR3 coding sequence is TGTGCCAGCAGCTCAAGACAAACGGAGACCCAGTACTTC. Amino acid sequence: CASSSRQTETQYF.

Here the CDR3 reads CASSQEMGASPYEQYF. In DNA form, the CDR3 reads TGTGCCAGCAGCCAAGAAATGGGGGCCTCCCCCTACGAGCAGTACTTC. The chain links TRBV3-1 (or the pseudogene TRBV3-2) to TRBJ2-7, with D perhaps TRBD1 (6 bases). The length of the CDR3 is 16 residues. Germline V gene lookup returns CDR1 LGHDT and CDR2 YNNKEL (reference sequence). V was cut by 0 bases and J by 2 bases, with 14 bases left in between.